Listed here are 2 T cell receptor beta chains from one sample, sequenced in a study of regulatory T cells in long-lasting Graves disease. Time point indicated: persistent/refractory GD, antithyroid drugs over 5 years with positive TRAb. Following extraction of RNA from PBMCs, that RNA was used to make the TCR library. Assembly of TCR beta libraries relied on iRepertoire HTBI primers together with Arm-PCR of CDR3 regions. One entry per CDR3 protein, called by TCRdb with MiXCR from the multiplex PCR reads. The sample carries about 430,000 distinct CDR3 sequences, 21% recorded once. Specimen: peripheral blood mononuclear cells (PBMCs), collected when the disease was refractory, from a patient treated with antithyroid drugs. All receptors derive from a female donor with Graves disease.

The chain combines TRBV2 with TRBJ2-1, with a tentative D call TRBD2 (6 bases). Trimming took off 6 bases at V and 6 bases at J, with 15 bases between the two ends. The CDR3 length is 14 residues. CDR1 is SNHLY and CDR2 is FYNNEI in the germline V gene. DNA for the CDR3: TGTGCCAGCAGGGTGACTAGAACGGTCAATGAGCAGTTCTTC. Protein sequence: CASRVTRTVNEQFF.

Many counts were recorded for this clonotype. The CDR3 bases are TGTGCCAGCAGCTTACCCCAGGGAATTGGAGAGACCCAGTACTTC. Amino acid sequence: CASSLPQGIGETQYF. The chain joins TRBV7-9 to TRBJ2-5; possible D gene TRBD1, 5 bases. The CDR3 contains 15 residues. Trimming shortened V by 2 bases and J by 4 bases, and 14 bases separated the two germline ends. Germline CDR1 is SEHNR and CDR2 is FQNEAQ (reference sequence).